These T cell receptor beta chains were read from a single sample in a study of patients and donors after allogeneic stem cell transplantation. TCRdb used MiXCR to reprocess the RT-PCR reads, holding one entry per CDR3 protein. The sample contains a few hundred thousand distinct CDR3 sequences, 12% to 15% of which appear only once. Material for sequencing was blood, either unsorted or a sorted T cell fraction (not recorded which). These receptors were obtained from a human donor who was either an allogeneic HSCT recipient or a stem cell or donor lymphocyte infusion donor (not recorded which). It is not recorded whose cells these are; they may come from a transplant donor. CDR3s include the opening cysteine and the closing phenylalanine or tryptophan. The D gene is left open where the match is weak. Clone size appears in some rows only: once, few, many, or a class for an expanded clone.

j_call d_call v_call clone_size cdr3_nt cdr3_aa
TRBJ2-3 TRBD2 TRBV7-2 . TGTGCCAGCAGCCGGACTAGCGGGAGGCAAGATACGCAGTATTTT CASSRTSGRQDTQYF
TRBJ1-2 . TRBV5-1 . TGCGCCAGCAGCTTGGTCCCAGGGGACTATGGCTACACCTTC CASSLVPGDYGYTF
TRBJ2-5 TRBD2 TRBV7-2 few TGTGCCAGCAGCCCAGACCTAGCGGGGGGTGGCCAGTACTTC CASSPDLAGGGQYF
TRBJ1-5 . TRBV9 few TGTGCCAGCAGCGGGGCAGCGCGCAATCAGCCCCAGCATTTT CASSGAARNQPQHF
TRBJ2-5 . TRBV11-2 many TGTGCCAGCAGCCCGCGGCTAGGGGGAGAGACCCAGTACTTC CASSPRLGGETQYF
TRBJ1-2 . TRBV29-1 . TGCAGCGTTGAATTGGCGGGTACTGCGGGTGGCTACACCTTC CSVELAGTAGGYTF
TRBJ1-2 . TRBV24-1 . TGTGCCACCAGTGCCCATACAGAAAACTATGGCTACACCTTC CATSAHTENYGYTF
TRBJ2-2 . TRBV27 . TGTGCCAGCAGTTTATCGATTGGCGGGGAGCTGTTTTTT CASSLSIGGELFF
TRBJ2-3 . TRBV5-8 few TGTGCCAGCAGCTTGGGCTTTCAGGGGGGAGGCACAGATACGCAGTATTTT CASSLGFQGGGTDTQYF
TRBJ1-2 TRBD1 TRBV5-1 many TGCGCCAGCAGCTACATAGGGACAGGGGTCGGCTACACCTTC CASSYIGTGVGYTF
TRBJ2-1 . TRBV30 . TGTGCCTGGAGTTGGTCGGGGCCTGGGGAGCAGTTCTTC CAWSWSGPGEQFF
TRBJ2-3 TRBD2 TRBV25-1 . TGTGCCAGCAGTGAACCCGGGACTAGCGACCATAGCACAGATACGCAGTATTTT CASSEPGTSDHSTDTQYF
TRBJ2-1 . TRBV4-3 many TGCGCCAGCAGCCAAGAGAGAGACAGGAGATACAATGAGCAGTTCTTC CASSQERDRRYNEQFF
TRBJ1-1 TRBD1 TRBV12-3/TRBV12-4 many TGTGCCAGCAGAAGCAACAGGGGAGACACTGAAGCTTTCTTT CASRSNRGDTEAFF
TRBJ1-2 . TRBV2 . TGTGCCAGCAACCGGGGAGGAGAGAACTATGGCTACACCTTC CASNRGGENYGYTF
TRBJ1-3 . TRBV11-2 . TGTGCCAGCAGCTTAGTTGACGACCTGGGTAACACCATATATTTT CASSLVDDLGNTIYF
TRBJ2-7 . TRBV3-1 . TGTGCCAGCAGGGTAGCCCCCGGCCACGAGCAGTACTTC CASRVAPGHEQYF
TRBJ1-1 . TRBV29-1 many TGCAGCGTTGGGTTGGGGCTTGGCACTGAAGCTTTCTTT CSVGLGLGTEAFF
TRBJ1-1 . TRBV18 medium-sized TGTGCCAGCTCACCACCCGCAGGGCAGAACACTGAAGCTTTCTTT CASSPPAGQNTEAFF
TRBJ1-1 TRBD1 TRBV5-8 . TGTGCCAGCAGCTTGACCGGGACAGGGACGAAGACTGAAGCTTTCTTT CASSLTGTGTKTEAFF
TRBJ2-1 . TRBV24-1 . TGTGCCACCAGTGCCCCGGGCGACTCCTACAATGAGCAGTTCTTC CATSAPGDSYNEQFF
TRBJ2-5 . TRBV21-1 few TGTGCCAGCAGCAAAGCCCGGGTGGGACGCGAGACCCAGTACTTC CASSKARVGRETQYF
TRBJ1-4 . TRBV6-5 once TGTGCCACAGGAGAGCACAATGAAAAACTGTTTTTT CATGEHNEKLFF
TRBJ1-1 . TRBV3-1 many TGTGCCAGCAGCCAAGTTGGAACTGAAGCTTTCTTT CASSQVGTEAFF
TRBJ2-7 . TRBV12-3/TRBV12-4 many TGTGCCAGCAGTTTAGGGGAAGAGCAGTACTTC CASSLGEEQYF